This T cell receptor (beta chain) was retrieved from a study of CD8+CD57+ T cells in acquired aplastic anemia. Study as a whole: An average of around 3.5 ug of DNA was obtained from sorted CD4+ and CD8+ cells.

CD8+CD57+ cell expansion had been shown by flow cytometry in patients chosen for sequencing. CDR1 is ENHRY and CDR2 is SYGVKD in the germline V gene. Germline trimming cut 5 bases from V and 6 bases from J; bases unmatched to any gene: 1. This CDR3 has 13 amino acids. Study results and limitations: Patients versus controls showed no significant CD8+ Simpson's diversity difference. Patients had under 30 CD8+ CDR3 sequences in common with controls (the shared set).

Points on this clonotype: No antigen is known for it.

The study profiled TCR beta VDJ and CDR3 using genomic DNA as template. TCRdb analysed the reads with MiXCR anew, one entry per CDR3 protein. The data contain about 240,000 distinct CDR3 sequences, more than 45% of them singletons. The sequence was obtained from a human donor with aplastic anemia. The chain recombines TRBV10-3 with TRBJ2-7; 13 positions agree with TRBD2. Sample: sorted CD4+, CD8+, or CD8+CD57+ T cells (not recorded which) from PBMCs. CDR3 in amino acids: CAISWTSGSEQYF. CDR3 sequence (DNA): TGTGCCATCAGTTGGACTAGCGGGAGCGAGCAGTACTTC.